This note documents a single T cell receptor (beta chain) sequence. This clone's antigen is unknown. Base qualities were left out, and no much larger clone turns up one base away. The data are from a study of blood T cell repertoires in COVID-19 (TCRdb year 2020). About the investigation overall: Samples covering the acute and convalescent phases of COVID-19 were provided by collaborators in the United States, Italy and Spain. The prospective study material was composed of cDNA or gDNA derived from T cells, B-cell-depleted T cells, or PBMCs. Deeply sampled blood TCRbeta repertoires from subjects exposed to, actively infected with, or recovered from COVID-19 were included in the dataset. A freely available public database, intended as a resource for researchers studying the immune response to SARS-CoV-2, is where the repertoires were released. The samples were drawn from two sources: the first 160 participants of the ongoing ImmuneRACE study, and 1,254 subjects contributed by 6 global collaborators. A de-identified subject ID, COVID-19 status, age in years and sex were almost always included in the sample metadata. HLA class I and class II types, where available, came from metadata supplied by the sample provider rather than from assay-based typing. Points the paper makes about the study in general: The amount of clinical and demographic metadata varied by source and participant and was provided uncurated.

The immunoSEQ Assay, a bias-controlled multiplex PCR, was used to amplify TCRbeta CDR3 regions from genomic DNA. In the source study's methods: Within the assay, amplification of reference gene primers was used to estimate how many nucleated cells each sample contained. To quantify the absolute abundance of each unique TCRbeta CDR3 rearrangement, sequence reads were collapsed and filtered. For each sample, productive Simpson clonality was calculated by taking the square root of Simpson's diversity index across productive rearrangements. TCRdb retrieved this table from immuneACCESS and kept in-frame rearrangements only. Not all clones are present; in checked studies, unresolved V genes account for under half, and no reason is known for the remainder. That table is the source of V, J and clone size, and D and trimming were worked out from the DNA. Present in this sample are some 340,000 clones, around 83% of which were seen just once. Together, the top ten hold under 3% of the sample.

Whole blood was collected in K2EDTA tubes by collaborating institutions according to the institutions' own protocols. For TCRbeta analysis, collaborators shipped samples as frozen whole blood, isolated PBMCs, or DNA extracted from either of those sample types. The CDR3 runs 16 residues from the cysteine to the phenylalanine. The kept DNA is CDR3 alone, 48 bases in frame from the first base. V is cut by 5 bases and J by 3 bases, and the space between the germline ends is 14 bases. Taken from the germline V gene, the CDR1 and CDR2 loops are MNHEY and SVGEGT. In this chain, TRBV6-2 or TRBV6-3 is recombined with TRBJ1-6; D gene: possibly TRBD1, on 5 matching bases. What was sequenced was peripheral blood. This receptor was taken from a man aged 25 to 40 with active or convalescent COVID-19. The DNA reads TGTGCCAGCAGTCCCGCTGGGCAGGGCTATAATTCACCCCTCCACTTT. The encoded protein is CASSPAGQGYNSPLHF.